The 3 T cell receptor beta chains in this list originate from one sample, sequenced in a study of patients and donors after allogeneic stem cell transplantation. One entry per CDR3 protein results from TCRdb running MiXCR on the RT-PCR reads. In the table there are 390,000 or so distinct CDR3 sequences, more than 15% of which are singletons. Sequencing was done on a sample of blood, either unsorted or a sorted T cell fraction (not recorded which). These receptors all stem from a human donor who was either an allogeneic HSCT recipient or a stem cell or donor lymphocyte infusion donor (not recorded which). It is not recorded whose cells these are; they may come from a transplant donor.

This clonotype was detected a few times. Here the CDR3 reads CASSRLAAFDEQYF. In DNA form, the CDR3 reads TGTGCCAGCAGTCGACTAGCGGCCTTTGACGAGCAGTACTTC. The chain uses TRBV27 and TRBJ2-7; 9 bases line up with TRBD2. Germline CDR1 reads MNHEY; CDR2 reads SMNVEV (reference sequence). J lost 5 bases, V lost 5 bases, and 7 bases had no gene match. This CDR3 comprises 14 residues.

This chain joins TRBV5-5 and TRBJ2-1, with a possible D match to TRBD1 (6 bases). Trimming stripped 5 bases from V and 4 bases from J, with 16 bases between. Looked up from germline, CDR1 is SGHKS and CDR2 is YYEKEE (reference sequence). CDR3 size: 15 residues. The CDR3 DNA reads TGTGCCAGCAGAAACATGGTGGGGGCGTACAATGAGCAGTTCTTC. It yields the protein CASRNMVGAYNEQFF.

Many counts were recorded for this clonotype. This chain uses TRBV14 with TRBJ2-3; D is possibly TRBD1 (6 bases). CDR1 and CDR2 (germline): SGHDN, FVKESK. The V end was cut by 2 bases, the J end by 1 base, with 10 bases between. This CDR3 has 15 amino acids. CDR3 protein: CASSQRAGGTDTQYF. In DNA form, the CDR3 reads TGTGCCAGCAGCCAAAGGGCAGGGGGCACAGATACGCAGTATTTT.